This T cell receptor (beta chain) was profiled in a study of blood T cell repertoires in COVID-19. Study context: Italy, Spain and the United States were the sources of the convalescent and acute COVID-19 samples. Sources were T cells, B-cell-depleted T cells, or PBMCs; the material itself was cDNA or gDNA.

In the authors' workflow: How many nucleated cells were present was estimated from reference gene primer amplification. TCRdb keeps only in-frame clones here, not all; method: immunoSEQ multiplex PCR. V and J calls and clone size come straight from that table; D and trimming were deduced from the DNA. The sample contains about 530,000 clones, approximately 91% of which appear only once. Per germline, CDR1 MDHEN and CDR2 SYDVKM. V gave up 10 bases and J gave up 5 bases, with 14 bases separating them. The CDR3 is 12 residues long. During active infection, Seattle patients enrolled and were then monitored through disease.

Sequencing was carried out using peripheral blood. The chain uses TRBV28 and TRBJ1-1; D remains unclear. This TCR came from a woman in her fifties or sixties with COVID-19, enrolled during active disease. Written as DNA, the CDR3 is TGTGCCACCCGAGGGCCGAGGACTGAAGCTTTCTTT. This gives the protein CATRGPRTEAFF.